This is a list of T cell receptor beta chains from one sample in a study of blood T cell repertoires in COVID-19. Profiled with immunoSEQ multiplex PCR; TCRdb holds only in-frame clones, not every one. This sample yields fewer than 350,000 clones, of which 70% to 90% are seen a single time; roughly 9% belongs to the top ten. Sequenced sample: peripheral blood. The receptors here all came from a man between 18 and 29 years old with active or convalescent COVID-19. Each CDR3 is given with its conserved first and last residue. Fields, in order: J gene, V gene, D gene, clone size, CDR3 length, CDR3 DNA, CDR3 protein. D genes are given only for firm matches. Some rows mark clone size as missing; the rest say once, few, many or name a class of expanded clone.

TRBJ2-2 TRBV18 TRBD1 . 16 TGTGCCAGCTCACCGACACAGGGGAAGAACACCGGGGAGCTGTTTTTT CASSPTQGKNTGELFF
TRBJ2-1 TRBV9 . . 13 TGTGCCAGCACTTACGCGGCGGGCAATGAGCAGTTCTTC CASTYAAGNEQFF
TRBJ2-3 TRBV18 TRBD1 . 15 TGTGCCAGCTCACCACGGACAGGATTCACAGATACGCAGTATTTT CASSPRTGFTDTQYF
TRBJ1-5 TRBV27 TRBD1 . 17 TGTGCCAGCAGTTTATTCCCTAGGACAGGGGGCGGTCAGCCCCAGCATTTT CASSLFPRTGGGQPQHF
TRBJ1-1 TRBV7-8 . . 13 TGTGCCAGCAGCTTAGCACAGTCCACTGAAGCTTTCTTT CASSLAQSTEAFF
TRBJ2-1 TRBV7-9 TRBD2 . 15 TGTGCCAGCAGCCCACTAGCGGGGGTAGAAAATGAGCAGTTCTTC CASSPLAGVENEQFF
TRBJ2-7 TRBV5-1 TRBD1 . 15 TGCGCCAGCAGCCTCGGGACAGGGGGCCCCTACGAGCAGTACTTC CASSLGTGGPYEQYF
TRBJ1-1 TRBV10-3 . . 15 TGTGCCATCAGTGGATTAACAGGCCCGGGCACTGAAGCTTTCTTT CAISGLTGPGTEAFF
TRBJ2-2 TRBV2 . few 16 TGTGCCAGCAGTCTGACAATAAGTAGGAACACCGGGGAGCTGTTTTTT CASSLTISRNTGELFF
TRBJ2-1 TRBV19 TRBD1 . 14 TGTGCCAGTGGGACAGGGGGCTCCTACAATGAGCAGTTCTTC CASGTGGSYNEQFF
TRBJ2-1 TRBV27 . . 15 TGTGCCAGCAGTTTATTAGGAGATTCCTACAATGAGCAGTTCTTC CASSLLGDSYNEQFF
TRBJ1-2 TRBV10-3 TRBD1 . 15 TGTGCCATCAGTGCCCCTGGGACAGCGAGCTATGGCTACACCTTC CAISAPGTASYGYTF
TRBJ1-5 TRBV19 . . 14 TGTGCCAGTAGTATCTCAGTTAGCAATCAGCCCCAGCATTTT CASSISVSNQPQHF
TRBJ1-1 TRBV27 TRBD1 . 13 TGTGCCAGCAGTTCCGAAACAGGGGGCATGGCTTTCTTT CASSSETGGMAFF
TRBJ2-7 TRBV27 TRBD1 . 16 TGTGCCAGCAGTTTTGTAACAGGGGGCAATCCCTACGAGCAGTACTTC CASSFVTGGNPYEQYF
TRBJ1-2 TRBV29-1 TRBD1 . 13 TGCAGCGGGGGAGGACAGGGCATCTATGGCTACACCTTC CSGGGQGIYGYTF
TRBJ1-1 TRBV7-6 TRBD1 . 15 TGTGCCAGCAGCGAGATGACAGGGCCTTTGACTGAAGCTTTCTTT CASSEMTGPLTEAFF
TRBJ2-1 TRBV2 . . 14 TGTGCCAGCAGTGAGGAGGCAGGCTACGATGAGCAGTTCTTC CASSEEAGYDEQFF
TRBJ1-1 TRBV6-1 . few 13 TGTGCCAGCAGTGAAAACAGGGTCACTGAAGCTTTCTTT CASSENRVTEAFF
TRBJ1-1 TRBV2 . . 13 TGTGCCAGCAGTGAAAGTTTTATCAGGGAAGCTTTCTTT CASSESFIREAFF
TRBJ2-1 TRBV11-2 TRBD2 many 15 TGTGCCAGCAGCCAACGCTTCGCGGGGGACAATGAGCAGTTCTTC CASSQRFAGDNEQFF
TRBJ1-1 TRBV6-2/TRBV6-3 . . 13 TGTGCCAGCAGTTTACAGGGTTATACTGAAGCTTTCTTT CASSLQGYTEAFF
TRBJ1-1 TRBV5-8 . . 13 TGTGCCAGCAGCTTGACACTGAACACTGAAGCTTTCTTT CASSLTLNTEAFF
TRBJ1-2 TRBV4-1 . . 14 TGCGCCAGCAGCCGCACAGGTGGAGCGAATGGCTACACCTTC CASSRTGGANGYTF
TRBJ1-2 TRBV5-5 TRBD1 . 16 TGTGCCAGCAGCTTGTTTTTAGGGGGCGCATTAAATGGCTACACCTTC CASSLFLGGALNGYTF
TRBJ1-2 TRBV19 TRBD1 . 14 TGTGCCAGTAGGCTACAGGGGAGCGACTATGGCTACACCTTC CASRLQGSDYGYTF
TRBJ2-7 TRBV5-6 . . 16 TGTGCCAGCAGCTCCTGGTCGGAGGGGCCACCCTACGAGCAGTACTTC CASSSWSEGPPYEQYF
TRBJ1-4 TRBV6-5 TRBD1 . 15 TGTGCCAGCAGTTACTCTGGGACAGGGGGCGCATCAATGTTTTTT CASSYSGTGGASMFF
TRBJ1-1 TRBV19 TRBD1 . 15 TGTGCCAGTAGTGTGGGACAGACGATGAACACTGAAGCTTTCTTT CASSVGQTMNTEAFF
TRBJ1-4 TRBV5-4 . . 16 TGTGCCAGCAGCTTGGCAGCGGGGGCGACTAATGAAAAACTGTTTTTT CASSLAAGATNEKLFF
TRBJ2-1 TRBV19 . . 16 TGTGCCAGTAGTATTCAGTGGGGCCACGGAAACAATGAGCAGTTCTTC CASSIQWGHGNNEQFF
TRBJ1-4 TRBV11-2 TRBD1 . 19 TGTGCCAGCAGCATGGGTTGGGGACAGGGGGATTCAACTAATGAAAAACTGTTTTTT CASSMGWGQGDSTNEKLFF
TRBJ2-5 TRBV15 TRBD2 . 16 TGTGCCACCAGCAGAGTAGGGACGGGGGGGCTGGAGACCCAGTACTTC CATSRVGTGGLETQYF
TRBJ1-1 TRBV6-5 . . 14 TGTGCCAGCAGTTTGGGGGCGTCGGGCACTGAAGCTTTCTTT CASSLGASGTEAFF
TRBJ1-1 TRBV4-1 . . 16 TGCGCCAGCTTCGGGGGGGGCGCAGGTCCGAACACTGAAGCTTTCTTT CASFGGGAGPNTEAFF
TRBJ2-5 TRBV6-2/TRBV6-3 . . 14 TGTGCCAGCAGCCCCGGGGGTTACACTGAGACCCAGTACTTC CASSPGGYTETQYF
TRBJ1-2 TRBV4-1 . . 21 TGCGCCAGCAGCCAAGATATAGGGCAAGCGGATCGCTCTTACATAAACTATGGCTACACCTTC CASSQDIGQADRSYINYGYTF
TRBJ2-1 TRBV7-8 TRBD1 . 17 TGTGCCAGCAGCTCTCGATTGAGAGGGGGCGATTTCAATGAGCAGTTCTTC CASSSRLRGGDFNEQFF
TRBJ2-3 TRBV6-4 TRBD2 . 17 TGTGCCAGCAGTGTACCCTTGCGGGGGGGTTGGGCAGATACGCAGTATTTT CASSVPLRGGWADTQYF
TRBJ1-1 TRBV6-6 TRBD1 . 14 TGTGCCAGTCCCGGGACAGGGCGGGACACTGAAGCTTTCTTT CASPGTGRDTEAFF
TRBJ2-2 TRBV5-1 TRBD2 . 20 TGCGCCAGCAGCTGGGCCGGACTAGCGGGGGGGCCCCCGAACACCGGGGAGCTGTTTTTT CASSWAGLAGGPPNTGELFF
TRBJ2-1 TRBV4-3 TRBD1 . 16 TGCGCCAGCAGCCAAGGGGGCAGTGACAGGGGTAATGAGCAGTTCTTC CASSQGGSDRGNEQFF
TRBJ2-1 TRBV15 . . 15 TGTGCCACCAGCAGAGACAGGGGCCTTACAAATGAGCAGTTCTTC CATSRDRGLTNEQFF
TRBJ1-1 TRBV28 TRBD1 . 13 TGTGCCAGCAGCCCAGGCTTAACAGGGGTTGCTTTCTTT CASSPGLTGVAFF
TRBJ2-2 TRBV4-1 TRBD2 . 20 TGCGCCAGCAGCCGTCTCGGAGGGCTCGGGGGGGCCGGTTTGGCCGGGGAGCTGTTTTTT CASSRLGGLGGAGLAGELFF
TRBJ1-1 TRBV5-6 TRBD1 . 12 TGTGCCAGCAGCAGCGGGACAGGGTTAGCTTTCTTT CASSSGTGLAFF
TRBJ1-6 TRBV4-1 TRBD1 . 16 TGCGCCAGCAGCCATGGGACAGGGGGAAATAATTCACCCCTCCACTTT CASSHGTGGNNSPLHF
TRBJ2-2 TRBV5-1 TRBD2 . 18 TGCGCCAGCAGCTCCCCTACTAGCGGGGGGGAGAACACCGGGGAGCTGTTTTTT CASSSPTSGGENTGELFF
TRBJ1-2 TRBV10-3 TRBD1 . 13 TGTGCCATCAGGGGGACAGCGAACTATGGCTACACCTTC CAIRGTANYGYTF
TRBJ2-3 TRBV7-2 TRBD2 . 17 TGTGCCAGCAGCTTAGTAGCGGGGGGACTACTCCCAGATACGCAGTATTTT CASSLVAGGLLPDTQYF
TRBJ1-4 TRBV15 . . 13 TGTGCCACCAGCAGAGAGGAGAATGAAAAACTGTTTTTT CATSREENEKLFF
TRBJ2-7 TRBV6-5 . . 14 TGTGCCAGCAGTTACTCGCACAGCACCTACGAGCAGTACTTC CASSYSHSTYEQYF